A single sample is the source of the 24 T cell receptor beta chains below, sequenced in a study of beta chain features in type 1 diabetes. Findings of the study overall: All four CD4+ subsets of Type 1 diabetes patients contained TCRB CDR3s that were moderately but significantly shorter.

No cognate antigen is known for these TCRs. All of the isolated RNA was reverse transcribed, so expressed TCRB transcripts were sequenced. Libraries were prepared by immunoSEQ multiplex PCR; TCRdb keeps only in-frame clonotypes and omits some of them. The sample shows approximately 43,000 clones, 65% to 80% of them seen only once. Sequenced material: Tregs from blood. These receptors were collected from a man between 25 and 39 years old with type 1 diabetes. Some clones in this sample may be carry-over from other donors' samples.

V is TRBV28 and J is TRBJ2-3; the match to TRBD2 covers 7 bases. CDR3 length: 15 amino acids. V was clipped by 5 bases and J by 2 bases; unmatched bases: 7. Germline-derived CDR1 and CDR2 are MDHEN and SYDVKM. CDR3 in DNA: TGTGCCAGCAGTCCACCGGGACTACTCACAGATACGCAGTATTTT. Protein: CASSPPGLLTDTQYF.

This chain links TRBV18 with TRBJ1-1; the D gene is possibly TRBD1 (5 bases). The CDR3 extends over 13 amino acids. CDR1 is KGHSH, CDR2 LQKENI, per germline. V was clipped by 3 bases and J by 2 bases, with 7 bases between them. CDR3 sequence reads: CASSPGPNTEAFF. The CDR3 bases are TGTGCCAGCTCACCGGGGCCTAACACTGAAGCTTTCTTT. The entire variable domain, with the rest obtained from reference TRBV18 and TRBJ1-1, is as follows: NAGVMQNPRHLVRRRGQEARLRCSPMKGHSHVYWYRQLPEEGLKFMVYLQKENIIDESGMPKERFSAEFPKEGPSILRIQQVVRGDSAAYFCASSPGPNTEAFFGQGTRLTVV.

This clone was detected a few times. The chain joins TRBV7-8 to TRBJ2-3, with no clear D. Between the trimmed V and J ends, which lost 5 bases and 5 bases, there was a span of 11 bases. CDR3 length: 13 residues. In germline, CDR1 is SGHVS, CDR2 FQNEAQ. CDR3 nucleotides: TGTGCCAGCAGCCATGGCTGGAGAGATACGCAGTATTTT. Translated: CASSHGWRDTQYF.

This chain links TRBV11-2 with TRBJ2-7; TRBD1 might be the D (6 bases). Germline CDR1 and CDR2: SGHAT and FQNNGV. This CDR3 contains 15 residues. V lost 6 bases to trimming and J lost 3 bases, with 18 bases between them. The chain's CDR3 is CASSLVPWTDYEQYF. As DNA, the CDR3 is TGTGCCAGCAGTTTGGTCCCTTGGACAGACTACGAGCAGTACTTC.

The rearrangement joins TRBV5-1 to TRBJ1-2; 8 nucleotides align to TRBD1. Germline CDR1 and CDR2: SGHRS and YFSETQ. V trimming: 4 bases; J trimming: 6 bases; junction bases outside the gene matches: 8. CDR3 size: 14 residues. The CDR3 spells CASSVGTGRDGYTF. The CDR3 bases are TGCGCCAGCAGCGTGGGGACAGGCAGAGATGGCTACACCTTC.

J is TRBJ2-3 and V is TRBV29-1; D may be TRBD2 (5 bases). The V and J ends lost 7 bases and 6 bases respectively, with 11 bases between them. Germline CDR1 and CDR2: SQVTM and ANQGSEA. The CDR3 has 11 amino acids. The DNA of the CDR3 is TGCAGCGCCCGCCGGAGGGATACGCAGTATTTT. It yields the protein CSARRRDTQYF.

The CDR3 is CASSLGLGSYEQYF. The CDR3 nucleotides are TGTGCCAGCAGCTTAGGGCTCGGGAGCTACGAGCAGTACTTC. The V and J genes are TRBV7-2 and TRBJ2-7; a weak D match, TRBD2 (6 bases). Germline V CDR1 and CDR2: SGHTA, FQGNSA. V shed 1 base and J shed 3 bases, with 10 bases lying between them. CDR3 length: 14 residues.

This clone was counted only a few times. The chain employs TRBV29-1 and TRBJ2-3; TRBD1 agrees at 9 bases. Germline CDR1 and CDR2: SQVTM and ANQGSEA. The CDR3 has 15 residues. Germline trimming cut 1 base from V and 3 bases from J; bases unmatched to any gene: 5. The CDR3 loop reads CSVEGVGTGTDTQYF. DNA of the CDR3: TGCAGCGTTGAAGGGGTAGGGACAGGGACAGATACGCAGTATTTT.

The gene calls are TRBV2 and TRBJ2-4; the D gene is possibly TRBD2 (6 bases). The CDR3 is 13 residues long. Germline assignment: CDR1 SNHLY and CDR2 FYNNEI. Trimming took off 10 bases at V and 8 bases at J, with 18 bases between the two ends. The CDR3 nucleotides read TGTGCCACCCGGGGCCGGGGGAGATACATTCAGTACTTC. The encoded protein is CATRGRGRYIQYF.

The gene calls are TRBV6-1 and TRBJ2-2, with D unresolved. CDR3 size: 13 residues. V was trimmed by 8 bases and J by 4 bases, leaving 11 bases between them. The germline gives CDR1 MNHNS, CDR2 SASEGT. The CDR3 here is CASVYSRTGELFF. In DNA, the CDR3 is TGTGCCAGCGTTTACAGTCGCACCGGGGAGCTGTTTTTT.

V and J are TRBV2 and TRBJ2-1; 7 nucleotides line up with TRBD1. V lost 10 bases and J lost 3; bases outside the gene matches: 12. The CDR3 runs to 15 residues. CDR1 and CDR2 from the germline V gene are SNHLY and FYNNEI. The CDR3 DNA is TGTGCCAATTCAAACAGGGGTCCGAACTACAATGAGCAGTTCTTC. This codes for CANSNRGPNYNEQFF. The full variable domain, completed using reference TRBV2 and TRBJ2-1, is EPEVTQTPSHQVTQMGQEVILRCVPISNHLYFYWYRQILGQKVEFLVSFYNNEISEKSEIFDDQFSVERPDGSNFTLKIRSTKLEDSAMYFCANSNRGPNYNEQFFGPGTRLTVL.

This sequence joins TRBV10-2 and TRBJ2-2; 12 bases align to TRBD1. Germline trimming cut 6 bases from V and 7 bases from J; bases unmatched to any gene: 6. The CDR3 sequence is 15 residues long. Germline V gives CDR1 WSHSY, CDR2 SAAADI. The DNA for the CDR3 is TGCGCCAGCAGCCGCGGGACAGGGGGCTACGGGGAGCTGTTTTTT. Encoded protein: CASSRGTGGYGELFF.

The chain uses TRBV28 and TRBJ2-5; tentatively, D is TRBD2 (5 bases). V was pared by 3 bases and J by 4 bases, with 15 bases between. This CDR3 spans 15 amino acids. Germline loops: CDR1 MDHEN, CDR2 SYDVKM. The CDR3 loop is CASSFGRVVGETQYF. The CDR3 DNA is TGTGCCAGCAGTTTTGGGCGGGTTGTGGGAGAGACCCAGTACTTC.

This sequence joins TRBV23-1 and TRBJ1-2; 8 nucleotides agree with TRBD1. TRBV23-1 falls under the ORF class, with uncertain function. V was pared by 11 bases and J by 6 bases, with 14 bases of the junction left unmatched. CDR3 length: 14 residues. The CDR3 sequence is CAAKTGEEWNGYTF. In DNA, the CDR3 is TGCGCCGCCAAGACAGGGGAAGAATGGAATGGCTACACCTTC.

The J gene is TRBJ2-5, the V gene TRBV2; tentatively, D is TRBD1 (6 bases). The V end was cut by 10 bases, the J end by 1 base, with 13 bases between. Germline V gene sequence: CDR1 SNHLY, CDR2 FYNNEI. The CDR3 spans 13 residues. This chain's CDR3 is CAITLDSQETQYF. The DNA for the CDR3 is TGTGCCATCACCCTGGACAGCCAAGAGACCCAGTACTTC.

This clone was seen a few times. The CDR3 bases are TGTGCCAGCAGCCTGGGGCCGGACTTAACCTACAATGAGCAGTTCTTC. Translating it yields CASSLGPDLTYNEQFF. The rearrangement uses TRBV5-4 and TRBJ2-1; D may correspond to TRBD1 or TRBD2 (5 bases each). The CDR3 is 16 amino acids. Germline V gives CDR1 SGHNT, CDR2 YYREEE (reference sequence). V was shortened by 4 bases and J by 2 bases, with 16 bases between the two germline ends.

The genes are TRBV29-1 and TRBJ1-1; maybe TRBD1 (5 bases). V gave up 4 bases and J gave up 2 bases, with 8 bases separating them. Germline-derived CDR1 and CDR2 are SQVTM and ANQGSEA. This CDR3 region has 12 residues. Here the CDR3 DNA reads TGCAGCGTTGGACAGTCCAACACTGAAGCTTTCTTT. Amino acid sequence: CSVGQSNTEAFF. Full variable domain (missing parts from reference TRBV29-1 and TRBJ1-1): SAVISQKPSRDICQRGTSLTIQCQVDSQVTMMFWYRQQPGQSLTLIATANQGSEATYESGFVIDKFPISRPNLTFSTLTVSNMSPEDSSIYLCSVGQSNTEAFFGQGTRLTVV.

The chain uses TRBV9 and TRBJ1-6, with D unresolved. The germline CDR1 and CDR2 sequences are SGDLS and YYNGEE. The V end lost 9 bases, the J end lost 7 bases, and 20 bases lay between the germline ends. The CDR3 totals 15 residues. The DNA for the CDR3 is TGTGCCAAAGTCAGAGCGAGGGAAGGGAATTCACCCCTCCACTTT. Protein sequence: CAKVRAREGNSPLHF.

This clone was seen just once. The chain carries TRBV11-3 and TRBJ2-2; D remains ambiguous. V lost 1 base and J lost 1, with 7 bases in between. This CDR3 comprises 15 residues. Germline V gene data show CDR1 as SGHNT and CDR2 as YENEEA. The CDR3, as DNA: TGTGCCAGCAGCTTAGCCGGCGGGAACACCGGGGAGCTGTTTTTT. Amino acid sequence: CASSLAGGNTGELFF. The full variable domain, rest sourced from reference TRBV11-3 and TRBJ2-2, is EAGVVQSPRYKIIEKKQPVAFWCNPISGHNTLYWYLQNLGQGPELLIRYENEEAVDDSQLPKDRFSAERLKGVDSTLKIQPAELGDSAVYLCASSLAGGNTGELFFGEGSRLTVL.

V and J are TRBV6-6 and TRBJ1-5, with a possible D match to TRBD1 (6 bases). CDR1 MNHNY and CDR2 SVGAGI come from the germline V gene (reference sequence). V was pared by 6 bases and J by 1 base, with 13 bases between. The CDR3 totals 15 residues. CDR3 coding DNA: TGTGCCAGCAGGATAGGGGGTTTCAGCAATCAGCCCCAGCATTTT. This encodes CASRIGGFSNQPQHF.

The chain joins TRBV6-6 to TRBJ2-7, with a possible D match to TRBD1 (5 bases). The CDR3 extends over 13 amino acids. Trimming shortened V by 4 bases and J by 0 bases, and 7 bases separated the two germline ends. Germline V gene lookup returns CDR1 MNHNY and CDR2 SVGAGI (reference sequence). In nucleotides, the CDR3 is TGTGCCAGCAGTTCAACAGGCTCCTACGAGCAGTACTTC. Protein product: CASSSTGSYEQYF.

This chain connects TRBV27 to TRBJ2-5, with D possibly matching TRBD2 (6 bases). Between the trimmed V and J ends, which lost 0 bases and 1 base, there was a span of 9 bases. This CDR3 region has 15 residues. Germline assignment: CDR1 MNHEY and CDR2 SMNVEV (reference sequence). CDR3 coding DNA: TGTGCCAGCAGTTTATCCGGAGCGGGCCAAGAGACCCAGTACTTC. This translates into CASSLSGAGQETQYF.

The rearrangement joins TRBV5-1 to TRBJ2-5, with 8 nucleotides matching TRBD2. With V trimmed by 4 bases and J by 4 bases, 9 bases remained unmatched. The CDR3 is 15 amino acids. Germline V gives CDR1 SGHRS, CDR2 YFSETQ. The CDR3 DNA sequence: TGCGCCAGCAGCCCCTCGCTAGCGGGTGGAGAGACCCAGTACTTC. Its protein product is CASSPSLAGGETQYF.

V gene TRBV5-4 combines with J gene TRBJ2-1, with D tentatively TRBD1 (6 bases). Per the germline V gene, CDR1 is SGHNT and CDR2 is YYREEE (reference sequence). The ends were cut back, 1 base at V and 5 bases at J, with 10 bases in the middle. The length of the CDR3 is 14 residues. CDR3 nucleotide sequence: TGTGCCAGCAGCTTGAACCAGGGGAACAATGAGCAGTTCTTC. It encodes CASSLNQGNNEQFF.